The source of this TCR beta chain is a study of identical twins listed by TCRdb under 2016. In the study overall: To test whether fetal clonotypes persist, this study deep-sequenced TCR alpha and beta repertoires from monozygotic twins, from unrelated adults of various ages, and from cord blood. To rule out contamination, replicate twin experiments were performed at different times with different library preparation protocols. Findings and caveats that apply to the study as a whole: A weaker excess of twin sharing was found in beta out-of-frame sequences because the signal-to-noise ratio was lowered by fewer shared sequences. In monozygotic twins, out-of-frame TCR alpha sharing was systematically underestimated by recombination models, although the models agreed with sharing between unrelated individuals. Because the same donors could not be followed over many years, conclusions were based on cross-sectional statistical analysis. Abundant cord blood beta clonotypes had fewer insertions, young adult naive repertoires showed a similar but weaker trend, and memory repertoires showed no such trend. Invariant T cells such as MAIT and iNKT could partly confound zero-insertion analyses, though diverse VJ usage argued against this for most clonotypes. Compared with coincidental sharing between unrelated individuals, out-of-frame TCR alpha sequences shared between twins had an excess of sequences with low generation probability.

Note on this clonotype: It has no known antigen specificity. Base quality data are lacking; no much larger clone is found one base away.

Every donor was a healthy Caucasian. CDR1 is given as SQVTM and CDR2 as ANQGSEA, both from the germline V gene. Counted from cysteine to phenylalanine, this CDR3 has 12 amino acids. Only the CDR3 DNA stays, 36 bases, in frame from base 1. The trim is 6 bases for V and 8 bases for J, with a gap of 13 bases between the germline ends. Libraries came from 5' RACE. Instrument on record: Illumina HiSeq 2000. A universal primer binding site was added through template switching, and the final cDNA carried a unique molecular identifier so that TCR cDNA molecules could be counted accurately. Specific primers in the conserved constant-segment region were used to synthesize first-strand cDNA for the TCR alpha and beta chains. Each cDNA library was double barcoded, with a SMART-Mk sample barcode plus Illumina barcodes, to control for contamination. TruSeq adapter sequences, together with Illumina sample barcodes, were added in two successive PCR steps. Sequencing of the TCR alpha and beta cDNA libraries was done on the Illumina HiSeq platform using custom primers. On the study's bioinformatics: MiGEC processed the raw reads to extract unique molecular identifiers, while MiXCR was used to determine the CDR3 positions. Recombination models were inferred per individual with the repgenHMM and IGoR tools using an EM algorithm. Shared clonotype analysis was performed with the tcR package in R, normalizing sharing by the product of cloneset sizes. To study raw recombination without the effects of thymic and clonal selection, out-of-frame nonproductive sequences were analyzed. TCRdb trimmed public reads at Q25 via fastp, called clones via MiXCR and kept in-frame beta chains. Records with the same CDR3 protein are collapsed into one entry carrying the most frequent genes and DNA. The V and J calls were not made by the authors but by TCRdb's processing. For this sample there are 1.5 million or so distinct CDR3 sequences; around 29% appear just once. Around 0.25% of the sample comes from the top ten.

Specimen: cord blood. This clonotype was sampled from a newborn girl in good health. The rearrangement joined TRBV29-1 to TRBJ2-2, with no D gene named confidently. The bases read TGCAGCGTCTGGGGTGCCGGAGGGGAGCTGTTTTTT. Translated, this gives CSVWGAGGELFF.